This T cell receptor beta chain was retrieved from a study of Ad26.COV2.S vaccination and SARS-CoV-2 variants. Across the study: Within the COV1001 Ad26.COV2.S trial arm, the donor was enrolled.

Treatment described: about 20 received Ad26.COV2.S at low or high dose, single or two shots; roughly five received placebo; per-sample allocation not given. It was on day 63 after the first vaccine or placebo injection that samples were taken. Boston provided a donor who was an adult aged 18-55 years. Study-wide results and limits: Compared with placebo recipients, vaccine recipients had higher spike-specific TCR breadth.

In regard to this clone: The target antigen is unknown.

Clones were sequenced by immunoSEQ multiplex PCR, and TCRdb holds only the in-frame ones, with some missing. Among 430,000 or so clones, about nine tenths were seen once, and the ten largest hold more than 9%. The material was peripheral blood, obtained in a trial of Ad26.COV2.S vaccine versus placebo. The sequence was collected from a person between 18 and 60 years old who received the Ad26.COV2.S COVID-19 vaccine or a placebo.

The CDR3 protein is CASSDLRGYNEQFF. The CDR3, as DNA: TGTGCCAGCAGTGACTTGCGCGGCTACAATGAGCAGTTCTTC. The chain is built from TRBV25-1 and TRBJ2-1; D ambiguous. The CDR3 spans 14 residues. V was shortened by 3 bases and J by 3 bases, with 9 bases between the two germline ends. CDR1 MGHDK and CDR2 SYGVNS come from the germline V gene.